The rows below give T cell receptor beta chains drawn from one sample of a study of shared clonotypes between healthy human individuals. The repertoire was sequenced with immunoSEQ multiplex PCR; TCRdb's copy has only in-frame clones and lacks some. There are some 2,100,000 clones in the sample; more than 85% occur only once, and 1.7% lies in the top ten. Sequenced input: naive CD8+ T cells from PBMCs. The receptors derive from a man in his late teens or twenties in good health. Some clones in this sample may be carry-over from other donors' samples. Both conserved end residues are part of each CDR3. D genes are given only for firm matches. Some rows mark clone size as missing; the rest say once, few, many or name a class of expanded clone.

abundance,j_gene,d_gene,v_gene,CDR3nt,CDR3aa
NA,TRBJ2-7,NA,TRBV11-2,TGTGCCAGCAGCTCCCGCAAACCGACAAGCGCCGCACTACTTGGCGAGCAGTACTTC,CASSSRKPTSAALLGEQYF
NA,TRBJ2-3,TRBD2,TRBV11-2,TGTGCCAGCAGCTTAGGGGGACTAGTTGAGTACCCGTATTTT,CASSLGGLVEYPYF
NA,TRBJ2-3,NA,TRBV27,TGTGCCAGCAGCGTCGGGACTTTCTCTAGCACAGATACGCAGTATTTT,CASSVGTFSSTDTQYF
NA,TRBJ2-1,TRBD1,TRBV7-9,TGTGCCAGCAGCTTAGCGCTGGCAGGGGGCTCCAACAATGAGCAGTTCTTC,CASSLALAGGSNNEQFF
NA,TRBJ2-7,NA,TRBV7-2,TGTGCCAGCAGCGGGACTGGTTCTCCATACTACGAGCAGTACTTC,CASSGTGSPYYEQYF
NA,TRBJ2-7,NA,TRBV6-4,TGTGCCAGCAGTGACTCCGGAGACAGAGAGCAAGTGGTGGAGGACTACGAGCAGTACTTC,CASSDSGDREQVVEDYEQYF
NA,TRBJ2-2,NA,TRBV27,TGTGCCAGCAGCAACCCCTGGGGGGGGCATAGCACCGGGGAGCTGTTTTTT,CASSNPWGGHSTGELFF
NA,TRBJ2-7,NA,TRBV4-1,TGCGCCAGCAGCCAGACTAAAGGTGGGGAGCAGTACTTC,CASSQTKGGEQYF
NA,TRBJ1-1,NA,TRBV18,TGTGCCAGCTCACCTTCCTTTCAGGGGTACTACACTGAAGCTTTCTTT,CASSPSFQGYYTEAFF
NA,TRBJ2-2,NA,TRBV5-6,TGTGCCAGCAGCTCAGGACCTCCCACCGGGGAGCTGTTTTTT,CASSSGPPTGELFF
NA,TRBJ2-3,TRBD2,TRBV19,TGTGCCAGTAGTATAACTAGCGGGAGCTTGGATACGCAGTATTTT,CASSITSGSLDTQYF
NA,TRBJ2-7,TRBD1,TRBV27,TGTGCCAGCAGTGCAAGACAGGGTTACGAGCAGTACTTC,CASSARQGYEQYF
NA,TRBJ2-2,TRBD1,TRBV27,TGTGCCAGCAGAGACACAGGGGGGACGGGGGAGCTGTTTTTT,CASRDTGGTGELFF
few,TRBJ1-4,TRBD1,TRBV6-5,TGTGCCAGCAGACCGACGACAGGGTGGGATGAAAAACTGTTTTTT,CASRPTTGWDEKLFF
NA,TRBJ2-3,TRBD2,TRBV7-9,TGTGCCAGCAGCTTAGAAGCGGGAGGGCCGAGAGATACGCAGTATTTT,CASSLEAGGPRDTQYF
NA,TRBJ2-7,TRBD1,TRBV10-1,TGCGCCAGCAGTGACCGGACAGGGGCCTACGAGCAGTACTTC,CASSDRTGAYEQYF
NA,TRBJ2-3,NA,TRBV28,TGTGCCACCCAAGGCGGCGGATTCACAGATACGCAGTATTTT,CATQGGGFTDTQYF
NA,TRBJ1-5,TRBD1,TRBV4-1,TGCGCCAGCAGCCAAGGAGTGGGGGACAGGGTAGAACAGCCCCAGCATTTT,CASSQGVGDRVEQPQHF
NA,TRBJ2-5,NA,TRBV27,TGTGCCAGCAGACCCCATCCCAATAAGGAGACCCAGTACTTC,CASRPHPNKETQYF
NA,TRBJ1-1,TRBD1,TRBV7-8,TGTGCCAGCAGCTCTCCAACCCATTCCCAGGGGGCGCAGACCTATGAAGCTTTCTTT,CASSSPTHSQGAQTYEAFF
NA,TRBJ2-7,NA,TRBV29-1,TGCAGCGTTATTTACGGGCCCTACGAGCAGTACTTC,CSVIYGPYEQYF
once,TRBJ2-1,NA,TRBV5-6,TGTGCCAGCAGCTTAATCAGGGGTAATGAGCAGTTCTTC,CASSLIRGNEQFF
NA,TRBJ2-7,TRBD1,TRBV5-1,TGCGCCAGCAGCTTGGAAGGGACAGGGATCTACGAGCAGTACTTC,CASSLEGTGIYEQYF
NA,TRBJ2-2,NA,TRBV9,TGTGCCAGCAGCCCTTACACCGGGGAGCTGTTTTTT,CASSPYTGELFF
NA,TRBJ2-6,NA,TRBV27,TGTGCCAGCCTTGCCAAGGGCCCCGGGATCTCTGGGGCCAACGTCCTGACTTTC,CASLAKGPGISGANVLTF
NA,TRBJ1-2,TRBD1,TRBV2,TGTGCCAGCAGTGAAACATCAGCTCGGACAGGGCTTAACTATGGCTACACCTTC,CASSETSARTGLNYGYTF
NA,TRBJ2-5,TRBD2,TRBV5-4,TGTGCCAGCAGCTTGCGGCGGGAGGGGCGTGGGGAGACCCAGTACTTC,CASSLRREGRGETQYF
NA,TRBJ2-3,TRBD2,TRBV2,TGTGCCAGCAGCGAGGGGACTAGCGCAACAGATACGCAGTATTTT,CASSEGTSATDTQYF
NA,TRBJ2-1,NA,TRBV4-1,TGCGCCAGCAGCCAAGGGACAGAGGAGTTCTTC,CASSQGTEEFF
NA,TRBJ2-1,NA,TRBV5-1,TGCGCCAGCAGCATGAGGGGTGAGCAGTTCTTC,CASSMRGEQFF
NA,TRBJ1-2,NA,TRBV7-9,TGTGCCAGCAGCTCTCAGCCAGGCTACACCTTC,CASSSQPGYTF
NA,TRBJ2-1,TRBD2,TRBV6-4,TGTGCCAGCAGTGAAGGACTAGGGTACAATGAGCAGTTCTTC,CASSEGLGYNEQFF
NA,TRBJ2-3,NA,TRBV27,TGTGCCAGCAGTCGGCTTCTCATCGCCGATCCTAGCACAGATACGCAGTATTTT,CASSRLLIADPSTDTQYF
once,TRBJ2-3,NA,TRBV6-1,TGTGCCAGCCAGGGGGGGGCGGGCGGATTGGATACGCAGTATTTT,CASQGGAGGLDTQYF
once,TRBJ2-3,NA,TRBV4-2,TGTGCCAGCAGCAGCGTGGTAGCGACTAGCACAGATACGCAGTATTTT,CASSSVVATSTDTQYF
NA,TRBJ2-2,NA,TRBV4-3,TGCGCCAGCAGCCAAGATGTTATCGTTGGAACCGGGGAGCTGTTTTTT,CASSQDVIVGTGELFF
NA,TRBJ2-7,TRBD1,TRBV27,TGTGCCAGCAGTCCCGGGACAGGGGGCTCCGAGCAGTACTTC,CASSPGTGGSEQYF
NA,TRBJ2-5,NA,TRBV6-5,TGTGCCAGCAGTTATGCCGAAGCGTCGGAGACCCAGTACTTC,CASSYAEASETQYF
NA,TRBJ2-1,TRBD2,TRBV27,TGTGCCAGCACCGCTAGGACTAGCGGGAGATCCGGTGAGCAGTTCTTC,CASTARTSGRSGEQFF
NA,TRBJ2-1,TRBD1,TRBV7-9,TGTGCCAGCAGCGAGGACAGGGGGCGCAGTGATGAGCAGTTCTTC,CASSEDRGRSDEQFF
NA,TRBJ2-3,NA,TRBV5-1,TGCGCCAGCAGCCCGGGACCAGGACCAGATACGCAGTATTTT,CASSPGPGPDTQYF
NA,TRBJ2-2,TRBD2,TRBV28,TGTGCCAGCAGTCTGGTAGCGGGAGGGGAGCTGTTTTTT,CASSLVAGGELFF
NA,TRBJ1-1,NA,TRBV9,TGTGCCAGCAGCTCAGGTAGGGGTCAAGAAGTTAACACTGAAGCTTTCTTT,CASSSGRGQEVNTEAFF
NA,TRBJ2-2,TRBD2,TRBV2,TGTGCCAGCAGTGGTAAGCATGCAGGCCTAGCGGGAGGGCGGAAGACCGGGGAGCTGTTTTTT,CASSGKHAGLAGGRKTGELFF
NA,TRBJ2-2,TRBD2,TRBV7-2,TGTGCCAGCAGCTTAAATCCAGGCCTAGCGGGTTCAGCCGGGGAGCTGTTTTTT,CASSLNPGLAGSAGELFF
NA,TRBJ2-7,NA,TRBV28,TGTGCCAGCGGCGGACTCGATACCACCTACGAGCAGTACTTC,CASGGLDTTYEQYF
few,TRBJ1-5,NA,TRBV7-9,TGTGCCAGCAGCAGAGGACAGACCAATCAGCCCCAGCATTTT,CASSRGQTNQPQHF
NA,TRBJ2-1,NA,TRBV13,TGTGCCAGCAGCGGGCGGGGAGGTCTATATGATGAGCAGTTCTTC,CASSGRGGLYDEQFF